This TCR beta chain comes out of a study of cytomegalovirus exposure and HLA in healthy donors. Regarding the study as a whole: In a later analysis, HLA-C alleles had the fewest associated TCRs, DRB1 alleles the most. As a later analysis showed, a missense DCLRE1C variant was linked to trimming of TCR beta V- and J-genes.

Donors had nominal health at sampling but likely had unrecorded immune exposures. This CDR3 contains 15 residues. Trimming at V came to 5 bases and at J to 3 bases, leaving 7 bases not matched to a gene. Germline V gene sequence: CDR1 LNHNV, CDR2 YYDKDF (reference sequence). PCR used 60 Vbeta primers and 13 Jbeta primers. Clones were read by immunoSEQ multiplex PCR, and TCRdb kept only the in-frame ones, dropping some. The data contain 150,000 to 200,000 clones, 75% to 90% of them singletons. This clone appeared once. The antigen is unknown. This chain uses TRBV15 with TRBJ1-2; 9 nucleotides line up with TRBD1. Sequencing input: PBMCs. The TCR sequence derives from a woman younger than 30 in good health and CMV-seronegative. CDR3 DNA: TGTGCCACCAGCCCCCGACAGGGGGTGTACTATGGCTACACCTTC. Protein sequence: CATSPRQGVYYGYTF.